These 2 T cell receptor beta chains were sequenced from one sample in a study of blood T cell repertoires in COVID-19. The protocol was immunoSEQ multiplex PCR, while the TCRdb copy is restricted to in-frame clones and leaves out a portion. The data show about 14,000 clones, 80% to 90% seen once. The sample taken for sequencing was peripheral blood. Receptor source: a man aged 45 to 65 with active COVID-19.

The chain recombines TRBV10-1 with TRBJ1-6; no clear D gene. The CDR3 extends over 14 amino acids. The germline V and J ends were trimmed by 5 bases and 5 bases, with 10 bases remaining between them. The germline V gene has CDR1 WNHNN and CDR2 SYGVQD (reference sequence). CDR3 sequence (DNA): TGCGCCAGCAGTCTCAGACGGGATAATTCACCCCTCCACTTT. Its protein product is CASSLRRDNSPLHF.

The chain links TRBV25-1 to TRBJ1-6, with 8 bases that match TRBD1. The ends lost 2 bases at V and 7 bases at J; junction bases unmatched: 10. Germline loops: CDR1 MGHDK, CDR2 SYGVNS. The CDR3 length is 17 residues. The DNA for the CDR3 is TGTGCCAGCAGTGAAGCCCAACCGGGACAGGTAAATTCACCCCTCCACTTT. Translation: CASSEAQPGQVNSPLHF.